What follows are 11 T cell receptor beta chains derived from one specimen sequenced in a study of cytomegalovirus exposure and HLA in healthy donors. 60 Vbeta and 13 Jbeta primers were used in PCR. Sequencing used immunoSEQ multiplex PCR; TCRdb keeps in-frame clones, though not all of them. Of 210,000 or so clones detected, approximately 80% appear once; the ten largest clones hold about 0.77%. The source material was PBMCs. These TCRs come from a boy under 10 years old in good health and CMV-seronegative.

The V gene is TRBV7-2, the J gene TRBJ2-1; TRBD1 aligns across 8 bases. J was trimmed by 3 bases and V by 1 base; bases with no gene match: 2. The CDR3 contains 15 residues. Germline lookup yields CDR1 SGHTA and CDR2 FQGNSA. The CDR3 DNA follows: TGTGCCAGCAGCTTAGAGGGACAGGACTACAATGAGCAGTTCTTC. It encodes CASSLEGQDYNEQFF.

The chain links TRBV11-1 to TRBJ1-1; a possible D gene is TRBD1 (5 bases). Germline V gene data show CDR1 as SGHAT and CDR2 as FQDESV (reference sequence). CDR3 length: 14 residues. V lost 5 bases, J lost 5 bases, and 15 bases lay in between. Here the CDR3 reads CASSRTGGRTEAFF. In nucleotides, the CDR3 is TGTGCCAGCAGCAGAACCGGGGGGAGGACTGAAGCTTTCTTT.

This clone has just one count. The chain carries TRBV2 and TRBJ1-1, with D perhaps TRBD1 (5 bases). The ends were cut back, 6 bases at V and 3 bases at J, with 17 bases in the middle. Germline V CDR1 and CDR2: SNHLY, FYNNEI. There are 15 residues in the CDR3. CDR3 sequence reads: CASRPLGLGDTEAFF. The CDR3 bases are TGTGCCAGCAGGCCTTTGGGGCTAGGGGACACTGAAGCTTTCTTT. Combining the CDR3 with reference TRBV2 and TRBJ1-1 gives the whole variable domain EPEVTQTPSHQVTQMGQEVILRCVPISNHLYFYWYRQILGQKVEFLVSFYNNEISEKSEIFDDQFSVERPDGSNFTLKIRSTKLEDSAMYFCASRPLGLGDTEAFFGQGTRLTVV.

The chain uses TRBV19 and TRBJ2-4; the D gene is possibly TRBD2 (6 bases). CDR3 size: 14 residues. V lost 4 bases and J lost 7, with 14 bases in between. Looked up from germline, CDR1 is LNHDA and CDR2 is SQIVND (reference sequence). This chain's CDR3 is CASSTPGLSNIQYF. The CDR3 DNA follows: TGTGCCAGTAGTACCCCGGGACTGTCCAACATTCAGTACTTC.

This clone appeared a few times. V is TRBV2 and J is TRBJ1-4; no definite D call. Looked up from germline, CDR1 is SNHLY and CDR2 is FYNNEI. With 3 bases removed from V and 7 bases from J, the gap between germline ends came to 12 bases. The CDR3 contains 14 residues. The CDR3, as DNA: TGTGCCAGCAGTGATCCGGGGAGCGGTGAAAAACTGTTTTTT. Its protein is CASSDPGSGEKLFF. Combining the CDR3 with reference TRBV2 and TRBJ1-4 gives the whole variable domain EPEVTQTPSHQVTQMGQEVILRCVPISNHLYFYWYRQILGQKVEFLVSFYNNEISEKSEIFDDQFSVERPDGSNFTLKIRSTKLEDSAMYFCASSDPGSGEKLFFGSGTQLSVL.

The V gene is TRBV6-5, the J gene TRBJ2-7; no firm D call. The V gene lost 0 bases and the J gene lost 4 bases, with 7 bases spanning the gap. The CDR3 totals 13 residues. The germline gives CDR1 MNHEY, CDR2 SVGAGI. CDR3 DNA: TGTGCCAGCAGTTACTCGAGCCGTTACGAGCAGTACTTC. Translation gives CASSYSSRYEQYF.

The CDR3, as DNA: TGTGCCAGCAGCTCCTGGACTAGTTCCGGGGAGCTGTTTTTT. Amino acid sequence: CASSSWTSSGELFF. The gene calls are TRBV7-3 and TRBJ2-2, with 7 bases matching TRBD2. CDR3 length: 14 amino acids. V lost 4 bases to trimming and J lost 6 bases; unmatched junction nucleotides: 5. Germline V gene lookup returns CDR1 SGHTA and CDR2 FQGTGA.

The chain carries TRBV19 and TRBJ2-7; 7 bases match TRBD1. In germline, CDR1 is LNHDA, CDR2 SQIVND (reference sequence). Germline trimming cut 10 bases from V and 2 bases from J; bases unmatched to any gene: 11. The CDR3 is made up of 14 amino acids. CDR3 nucleotides: TGTGCCACTAGCCTCAGGGGGAGAACCTACGAGCAGTACTTC. Translation gives CATSLRGRTYEQYF.

Here the CDR3 reads CASSDARDTEAFF. The CDR3 bases are TGTGCCAGCAGCGATGCACGGGACACTGAAGCTTTCTTT. V is TRBV6-4 and J is TRBJ1-1, with D unresolved. From germline, CDR1 is MRHNA and CDR2 SNTAGT. V lost 6 bases to trimming and J lost 3 bases, with 11 bases between them. The length of the CDR3 is 13 residues.

The chain joins TRBV6-1 to TRBJ2-1; 10 bases line up with TRBD1. This CDR3 region has 15 residues. Germline V gene data show CDR1 as MNHNS and CDR2 as SASEGT. Trimming cost V 7 bases and J 6 bases; bases outside gene matches: 9. The CDR3 loop is CASNSSGQGTNEQFF. DNA of the CDR3: TGTGCCAGCAACTCTTCGGGACAGGGGACCAATGAGCAGTTCTTC.

J is TRBJ1-3 and V is TRBV25-1; TRBD1 might be the D (6 bases). Germline V gives CDR1 MGHDK, CDR2 SYGVNS. The CDR3 consists of 15 residues. V was shortened by 2 bases and J by 0 bases, with 8 bases between the two germline ends. As DNA, the CDR3 is TGTGCCAGCAGTGAACCGGACAGCTCTGGAAACACCATATATTTT. Its translation: CASSEPDSSGNTIYF.